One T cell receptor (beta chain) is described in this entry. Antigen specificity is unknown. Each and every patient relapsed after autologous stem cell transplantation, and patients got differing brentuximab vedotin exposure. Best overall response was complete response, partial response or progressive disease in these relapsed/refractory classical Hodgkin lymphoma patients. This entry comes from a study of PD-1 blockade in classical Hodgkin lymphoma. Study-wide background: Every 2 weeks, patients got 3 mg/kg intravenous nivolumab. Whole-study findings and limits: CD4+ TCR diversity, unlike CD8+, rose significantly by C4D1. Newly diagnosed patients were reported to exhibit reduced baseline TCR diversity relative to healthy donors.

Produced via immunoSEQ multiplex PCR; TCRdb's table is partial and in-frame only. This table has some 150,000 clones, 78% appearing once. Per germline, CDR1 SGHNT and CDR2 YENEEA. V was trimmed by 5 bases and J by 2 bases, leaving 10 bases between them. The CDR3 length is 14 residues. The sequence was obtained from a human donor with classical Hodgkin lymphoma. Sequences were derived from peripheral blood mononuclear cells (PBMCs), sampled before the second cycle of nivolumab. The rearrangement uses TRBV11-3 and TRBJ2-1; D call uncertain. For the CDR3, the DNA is TGTGCCAGCAGCCGAGGAGTTGCCTACAATGAGCAGTTCTTC. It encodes CASSRGVAYNEQFF. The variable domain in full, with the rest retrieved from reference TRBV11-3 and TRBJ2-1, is EAGVVQSPRYKIIEKKQPVAFWCNPISGHNTLYWYLQNLGQGPELLIRYENEEAVDDSQLPKDRFSAERLKGVDSTLKIQPAELGDSAVYLCASSRGVAYNEQFFGPGTRLTVL.